Below, 13 T cell receptor beta chains from the same sample are listed, as sequenced in a study of blood T cell repertoires in COVID-19. Clones were sequenced by immunoSEQ multiplex PCR, and TCRdb holds only the in-frame ones, with some missing. This repertoire shows 200,000 to 300,000 clones, more than 65% found once; its top ten account for approximately 8%. The sample was peripheral blood. The source is a woman older than 75 with acute or convalescent COVID-19.

This chain links TRBV19 with TRBJ2-6; the match to TRBD1 covers 11 bases. V lost 3 bases and J lost 0; bases outside the gene matches: 4. This CDR3 has 18 amino acids. Germline values: CDR1 LNHDA, CDR2 SQIVND (reference sequence). The CDR3 region has the DNA TGTGCCAGTAGTATTTCCGGACAGGGGGCCTCTGGGGCCAACGTCCTGACTTTC. Translation gives CASSISGQGASGANVLTF. Drawing the rest from reference TRBV19 and TRBJ2-6, the complete variable domain is DGGITQSPKYLFRKEGQNVTLSCEQNLNHDAMYWYRQDPGQGLRLIYYSQIVNDFQKGDIAEGYSVSREKKESFPLTVTSAQKNPTAFYLCASSISGQGASGANVLTFGAGSRLTVL.

The chain uses TRBV5-1 and TRBJ1-2, with D perhaps matching TRBD1 (5 bases). This CDR3 is 12 amino acids long. V lost 4 bases and J lost 6, with 10 bases in between. CDR1 and CDR2 from the germline V gene are SGHRS and YFSETQ. CDR3: CASSANRNGYTF. The CDR3 DNA reads as TGCGCCAGCAGCGCCAACAGGAATGGCTACACCTTC.

This chain joins TRBV6-6 and TRBJ2-7; 8 nucleotides line up with TRBD1. Germline V gene data show CDR1 as MNHNY and CDR2 as SVGAGI (reference sequence). V shed 6 bases, J shed 3 bases, and the junction held 4 bases outside the gene matches. This CDR3 has 13 amino acids. CDR3: CASSWDRSYEQYF. In nucleotides, the CDR3 is TGTGCCAGCAGCTGGGACAGGAGCTACGAGCAGTACTTC.

The rearrangement joins TRBV21-1 to TRBJ2-5; no DNA check was done on the table's D call, TRBD1. TRBV21-1 is assigned pseudogene status. This CDR3 is 13 amino acids long. CDR3 sequence: CASRTGARETQYF. As DNA, the CDR3 is TGTGCCAGCAGGACAGGGGCGCGGGAGACCCAGTACTTC.

V gene TRBV28 combines with J gene TRBJ2-6; D ambiguous. Trimming took 6 bases from V and 0 from J, leaving 9 bases between them. The CDR3 covers 15 residues. Germline loops: CDR1 MDHEN, CDR2 SYDVKM. The CDR3 nucleotides are TGTGCCAGCAGAACCGTGAGCTCTGGGGCCAACGTCCTGACTTTC. Translation: CASRTVSSGANVLTF.

The chain recombines TRBV19 with TRBJ2-1, with TRBD2 as a possible D gene (6 bases). The CDR3 runs to 16 residues. V lost 1 base to trimming and J lost 0 bases, with 10 bases between them. Germline CDR1 and CDR2: LNHDA and SQIVND (reference sequence). CDR3: CASSIVRGSSYNEQFF. The CDR3 coding sequence is TGTGCCAGTAGTATAGTCCGGGGGAGCTCCTACAATGAGCAGTTCTTC.

V usage is TRBV7-2 and J usage is TRBJ2-2; 9 bases fit TRBD2. With 8 bases clipped from V and 7 bases from J, the junction kept 5 bases outside the gene matches. The CDR3 contains 13 residues. From germline, CDR1 is SGHTA and CDR2 FQGNSA. In DNA form, the CDR3 reads TGTGCCAGCGTGCGGGGGGGCTTCGGGGAGCTGTTTTTT. Residues: CASVRGGFGELFF. Combining the CDR3 with reference TRBV7-2 and TRBJ2-2 gives the whole variable domain GAGVSQSPSNKVTEKGKDVELRCDPISGHTALYWYRQSLGQGLEFLIYFQGNSAPDKSGLPSDRFSAERTGGSVSTLTIQRTQQEDSAVYLCASVRGGFGELFFGEGSRLTVL.

The rearrangement links TRBV28 to TRBJ2-7; 10 positions agree with TRBD2. Germline V gene data show CDR1 as MDHEN and CDR2 as SYDVKM. V shed 7 bases and J 4 bases; nucleotides not matched to a gene: 13. This CDR3 has 16 residues. CDR3 loop: CASISSGTSVLYEQYF. CDR3 DNA: TGTGCCAGCATCTCCTCCGGGACTAGCGTTTTATACGAGCAGTACTTC.

The chain uses TRBV2 and TRBJ1-1; D ambiguous. Germline CDR1 is SNHLY and CDR2 is FYNNEI. Trimming took 1 base from V and 12 from J, leaving 15 bases between them. This CDR3 has 13 amino acids. DNA for the CDR3: TGTGCCAGCAGTGAAGATGGTGTTACATCGTCTTTCTTT. The encoded protein is CASSEDGVTSSFF.

The chain joins TRBV6-6 to TRBJ2-5, with D perhaps matching TRBD1 (6 bases). The length of the CDR3 is 15 residues. V was pared by 6 bases and J by 4 bases, with 18 bases between. Per the germline V gene, CDR1 is MNHNY and CDR2 is SVGAGI (reference sequence). The DNA of the CDR3 is TGTGCCAGCAGGTCTACCGGGACACCACTAGAGACCCAGTACTTC. Its translation: CASRSTGTPLETQYF.

This chain links TRBV19 with TRBJ1-1; 7 bases agree with TRBD1. Germline V gives CDR1 LNHDA, CDR2 SQIVND (reference sequence). The CDR3 extends over 19 amino acids. The V segment lost 3 bases and the J segment 4 bases; nucleotides outside the gene matches: 20. The CDR3: CASSITGTDFLQHLTEAFF. The CDR3 DNA reads TGTGCCAGTAGTATCACCGGGACAGATTTCCTTCAACACCTCACTGAAGCTTTCTTT.

CDR3 loop: CASSQDPPGVQFF. CDR3 nucleotide sequence: TGTGCCAGCAGCCAAGATCCGCCGGGGGTGCAGTTCTTC. The chain has TRBV3-1 (or the pseudogene TRBV3-2) and TRBJ2-1; possible D gene TRBD2, 6 bases. From germline, CDR1 is LGHDT and CDR2 YNNKEL (reference sequence). This CDR3 comprises 13 residues. V lost 0 bases and J 12 bases, leaving 12 bases between the germline ends.

The chain has TRBV11-1 and TRBJ2-3; 8 bases agree with TRBD1. Germline CDR1 is SGHAT and CDR2 is FQDESV (reference sequence). The V gene end was trimmed by 5 bases and the J gene end by 4 bases; junction bases not matched to a gene: 11. The CDR3 contains 16 residues. In nucleotides, the CDR3 is TGTGCCAGCAGCGCCAACCCGGGACAGGACTCAGATACGCAGTATTTT. Translated, it gives CASSANPGQDSDTQYF.